The sequence of this T cell receptor beta chain was determined in a study of CD8+CD57+ T cells in acquired aplastic anemia. Study-wide results and caveats: Patients and healthy controls showed no significant CD8+ Simpson's diversity difference.

Concerning this clonotype: Its target is not known.

Genomic DNA templated the TCR beta VDJ and CDR3 profiling. Each CDR3 protein gets one entry after TCRdb re-called the reads with MiXCR. There are roughly 130,000 distinct CDR3 sequences in the sample; roughly 50% occur only once, and 2.5% lies in the top ten. The sample taken for sequencing was sorted CD4+, CD8+, or CD8+CD57+ T cells (not recorded which) from PBMCs. The clonotype was recovered from a human donor in good health, serving as a control.

The CDR3 is CSAPTSGPSEQYF. For the CDR3, the DNA is TGCAGTGCTCCGACTAGCGGGCCCTCCGAGCAGTACTTC. V is TRBV20-1 and J is TRBJ2-7, with TRBD2 matching over 10 bases. The CDR3 runs 13 residues. Germline V CDR1 and CDR2: DFQATT, SNEGSKA (reference sequence). Losses at the gene ends were 5 bases for V and 6 bases for J; bases not matched to a gene: 7.